The clone carrying this T cell receptor (beta chain) was seen many times. Its antigen remains unknown. The data were taken from a study of metastatic and nonmetastatic thyroid tumors. Study summary: Repertoires of blood and of tissue (tumor or nodule) from malignant and benign thyroid patients were compared.

TCRdb reprocessed the PCR reads using MiXCR. The sample consists of tens of thousands of clones, 12% of them appearing once. The CDR3 is 11 amino acids. Germline V CDR1 and CDR2: LGHDT, YNNKEL (reference sequence). The V and J ends lost 3 bases and 10 bases respectively, with 7 bases between them. Study findings and constraints: Versus benign nodules, malignant thyroid tumors reportedly had significantly higher TCR beta diversity, in blood and tumor.

Every patient underwent thyroid surgery untreated. The V call is TRBV3-1, the J call TRBJ2-1; possibly TRBD1 for D (5 bases). The source is a female donor with papillary thyroid cancer or a benign thyroid nodule (not recorded which). Some clones in this sample may be carry-over from other donors' samples. Material: tumor tissue. For the CDR3, the DNA is TGTGCCAGCAGCCAGGGGCTCGAGCAGTTCTTC. It codes for CASSQGLEQFF.